This T cell receptor beta chain was documented in a study of naive and memory T cell subsets. An equimolar mix of two oligonucleotides served as the beta constant-region primer for TRBC1 and TRBC2. Ligated cDNA was amplified by four rounds of PCR with nested alpha and beta constant-region primers and SP2. The cDNA 3' end received a ligated single-stranded oligonucleotide carrying the SP2 primer and a 12-nucleotide UMI. MiXCR, applied by TCRdb to the UMI-ligation and nested PCR reads, yields one record per CDR3 protein. The sample holds roughly 130,000 distinct CDR3 sequences, around 35% seen once. CD8 T cells were positively selected from what remained after CD4 positive selection. Four subsets defined by CD45RA and CD27 were sorted after CD3, CD4, CD8 and live/dead staining. The V gene's germline CDR1 is MDHEN and CDR2 SYDVKM. There are 15 residues in the CDR3. In regard to this clonotype: The target antigen is unknown. The junction departs from the called germline gene at one end, perhaps through a read error.

Study observations and caveats: Diversity fell and Gini index rose from naive through CM, EM, EMRA.

The source of this sequence is a human donor in good health. Sequenced sample: central memory CD4+ T cells from blood. V gene TRBV28 combines with J gene TRBJ2-2; TRBD1 matches 9 bases. The CDR3 spells CASSIQGAYTEELFF. The CDR3 region has the DNA TGTGCCAGCAGCATACAGGGGGCTTACACCGAGGAGCTGTTTTTT.